The 9 T cell receptor beta chains in this list originate from one sample, sequenced in a study of shared clonotypes between healthy human individuals. TCRdb's table, derived via immunoSEQ multiplex PCR, lists solely in-frame clones and lacks some. The sample yields just over 2,000,000 clones, 85% to 95% seen once. Material: naive CD4+ T cells sorted from blood. Subset defined: CD45RA+ positively selected. These receptors originate from a young man in good health.

The genes are TRBV28 and TRBJ1-2; D perhaps matches TRBD1 (5 bases). The V gene lost 5 bases and the J gene lost 7 bases, with 17 bases spanning the gap. The CDR3 runs 14 residues. Germline assignment: CDR1 MDHEN and CDR2 SYDVKM. The CDR3 sequence is CASSLPAGYVGYTF. The CDR3 DNA reads TGTGCCAGCAGTCTCCCGGCAGGGTATGTTGGCTACACCTTC.

This clone was seen just once. The chain joins TRBV30 to TRBJ2-5, with TRBD1 as a possible D gene (5 bases). The CDR3 contains 13 residues. The V and J ends lost 1 base and 1 base respectively, with 7 bases between them. Germline CDR1 and CDR2: GTSNPN and SVGIG (reference sequence). The CDR3 DNA follows: TGTGCCTGGAGTGGACAGTTCCAAGAGACCCAGTACTTC. This encodes CAWSGQFQETQYF.

The J gene is TRBJ2-1, the V gene TRBV10-3, with D perhaps TRBD2 (6 bases). The CDR3 loop spans 12 amino acids. Trimming removed 6 bases at V and 9 bases at J, with 12 bases between. CDR1 is ENHRY, CDR2 SYGVKD, per germline. The CDR3 DNA reads as TGTGCCATCAGGCCCGTGGGGGGTGAGCAGTTCTTC. It encodes CAIRPVGGEQFF.

In the case of this clone: This CDR3 is also generated by other DNA sequences in the sample. The DNA of the CDR3 is TGTGCCAGCTCACCGGGGCGGGTATCCTACGAGCAGTACTTC. This translates into CASSPGRVSYEQYF. The chain is built from TRBV18 and TRBJ2-7; D may match TRBD1 or TRBD2 (5 bases each). The germline gives CDR1 KGHSH, CDR2 LQKENI. Deletions cut 3 bases from V and 1 base from J, with 10 bases between. The CDR3 spans 14 residues.

V is TRBV7-9 and J is TRBJ2-7, with D possibly matching TRBD1 (5 bases). V lost 4 bases and J 2 bases, leaving 9 bases between the germline ends. This CDR3 is built from 13 residues. Germline V gives CDR1 SEHNR, CDR2 FQNEAQ (reference sequence). CDR3 sequence: CASSSGKTYEQYF. The CDR3 DNA reads TGTGCCAGCAGCTCAGGGAAAACCTACGAGCAGTACTTC.

The chain links TRBV27 to TRBJ2-7; the match to TRBD2 covers 9 bases. The junction had 6 bases not matched to a gene; V was cut back by 6 bases and J by 0 bases. CDR3 length: 15 amino acids. Germline CDR1 is MNHEY and CDR2 is SMNVEV (reference sequence). The CDR3 DNA follows: TGTGCCAGCAGGACCGCGGGGGGGAGCTCCTACGAGCAGTACTTC. It is translated as CASRTAGGSSYEQYF.

V gene TRBV2 combines with J gene TRBJ2-3; D call uncertain. The CDR3 runs 15 residues. Germline V gene sequence: CDR1 SNHLY, CDR2 FYNNEI. V gave up 2 bases and J gave up 2 bases, with 11 bases separating them. For the CDR3, the DNA is TGTGCCAGCAGTGAAACGGGTCTAAACACAGATACGCAGTATTTT. The encoded protein is CASSETGLNTDTQYF.

The V gene is TRBV2, the J gene TRBJ2-1; D might be TRBD1 or TRBD2, each matching 6 bases. The CDR3 sequence is 12 residues long. Germline CDR1 SNHLY, CDR2 FYNNEI. The V and J ends lost 6 bases and 12 bases respectively, with 15 bases between them. The CDR3 coding sequence is TGTGCCAGCAGCCCTCCCGGAGGGGGGCAGTTCTTC. Its translation is CASSPPGGGQFF.

The V call is TRBV5-1, the J call TRBJ2-5, with 14 bases that match TRBD2. CDR1 is SGHRS, CDR2 YFSETQ, per germline. The CDR3 contains 18 residues. V was pared by 2 bases and J by 4 bases, with 10 bases of the junction left unmatched. The CDR3 loop reads CASSFGGLAGAYGETQYF. DNA of the CDR3: TGCGCCAGCAGCTTCGGGGGACTAGCGGGAGCCTACGGAGAGACCCAGTACTTC. The full variable domain, rest sourced from reference TRBV5-1 and TRBJ2-5, is KAGVTQTPRYLIKTRGQQVTLSCSPISGHRSVSWYQQTPGQGLQFLFEYFSETQRNKGNFPGRFSGRQFSNSRSEMNVSTLELGDSALYLCASSFGGLAGAYGETQYFGPGTRLLVL.